This is a list of T cell receptor beta chains from one sample in a study of CD8+ T cells in alopecia areata. Libraries were prepared by immunoSEQ multiplex PCR; TCRdb keeps only in-frame clonotypes and omits some of them. The sample carries approximately 180,000 clones, roughly 60% recorded once. Here the sequenced sample was CD4+ T cells sorted from blood, taken at week 0. These receptors originate from a human donor with alopecia areata. The CDR3 runs from the conserved cysteine through the conserved F or W. Each record gives: J gene, V gene, D gene, CDR3 length, clone size, CDR3 protein, CDR3 DNA. The D gene is left open where the match is weak. Only some rows state a clone size, as once, few, many or a class for expanded clones.

j_gene: TRBJ1-2
v_gene: TRBV5-1
d_gene: TRBD1
len: 13
abundance: few
CDR3aa: CASSFQDRDGYTF
CDR3nt: TGCGCCAGCAGTTTCCAAGACAGGGATGGCTACACCTTC

j_gene: TRBJ2-1
v_gene: TRBV29-1
d_gene: -
len: 13
abundance: -
CDR3aa: CSVRQGGYNEQFF
CDR3nt: TGCAGCGTCAGACAGGGAGGGTACAATGAGCAGTTCTTC

j_gene: TRBJ1-2
v_gene: TRBV2
d_gene: -
len: 11
abundance: few
CDR3aa: CASRSGSGYTF
CDR3nt: TGTGCCAGCCGTTCGGGTAGTGGCTACACCTTC

j_gene: TRBJ2-3
v_gene: TRBV6-6
d_gene: TRBD1
len: 14
abundance: -
CDR3aa: CAIRKQGATDTQYF
CDR3nt: TGTGCCATCCGAAAACAGGGGGCGACAGATACGCAGTATTTT

j_gene: TRBJ1-2
v_gene: TRBV30
d_gene: -
len: 14
abundance: -
CDR3aa: CAWSVQSNYYGYTF
CDR3nt: TGTGCCTGGAGTGTACAGTCGAATTACTATGGCTACACCTTC

j_gene: TRBJ2-3
v_gene: TRBV7-2
d_gene: TRBD2
len: 16
abundance: many
CDR3aa: CASSRSSGVSTDTQYF
CDR3nt: TGTGCCAGCAGCCGTAGTAGCGGGGTTAGCACAGATACGCAGTATTTT

j_gene: TRBJ1-2
v_gene: TRBV27
d_gene: TRBD1
len: 14
abundance: -
CDR3aa: CASSITTGNYGYTF
CDR3nt: TGTGCCAGCAGTATAACGACAGGGAACTATGGCTACACCTTC

j_gene: TRBJ1-2
v_gene: TRBV30
d_gene: TRBD1
len: 17
abundance: -
CDR3aa: CAWRHLRTGERVAGYTF
CDR3nt: TGTGCCTGGAGACACCTCCGGACAGGCGAAAGAGTTGCGGGCTACACCTTC

j_gene: TRBJ1-6
v_gene: TRBV6-1
d_gene: -
len: 14
abundance: few
CDR3aa: CASSLRAFNSPLHF
CDR3nt: TGTGCCAGCAGTCTCAGGGCTTTTAATTCACCCCTCCACTTT

j_gene: TRBJ2-1
v_gene: TRBV30
d_gene: -
len: 11
abundance: -
CDR3aa: CAWSLGPEQFF
CDR3nt: TGTGCCTGGAGCCTAGGGCCAGAGCAGTTCTTC

j_gene: TRBJ2-1
v_gene: TRBV29-1
d_gene: -
len: 11
abundance: once
CDR3aa: CSVDRPNEQFF
CDR3nt: TGCAGCGTTGACCGTCCCAATGAGCAGTTCTTC

j_gene: TRBJ1-4
v_gene: TRBV25-1
d_gene: TRBD1
len: 15
abundance: few
CDR3aa: CASSEITGGSGKLFF
CDR3nt: TGTGCCAGCAGTGAGATAACAGGGGGATCGGGAAAACTGTTTTTT

j_gene: TRBJ2-3
v_gene: TRBV25-1
d_gene: -
len: 16
abundance: -
CDR3aa: CASSQTGSGGSSTQYF
CDR3nt: TGTGCCAGCAGCCAAACGGGGAGTGGGGGATCCAGTACGCAGTATTTT

j_gene: TRBJ1-4
v_gene: TRBV29-1
d_gene: TRBD1
len: 14
abundance: -
CDR3aa: CSVDGETGGEKLFF
CDR3nt: TGCAGCGTTGATGGGGAGACAGGGGGTGAAAAACTGTTTTTT

j_gene: TRBJ2-2
v_gene: TRBV6-5
d_gene: -
len: 13
abundance: few
CDR3aa: CASGLRFTGELFF
CDR3nt: TGTGCCAGCGGTCTACGGTTTACCGGGGAGCTGTTTTTT

j_gene: TRBJ2-5
v_gene: TRBV10-2
d_gene: -
len: 12
abundance: once
CDR3aa: CASSANQETQYF
CDR3nt: TGCGCCAGCAGTGCTAACCAAGAGACCCAGTACTTC

j_gene: TRBJ1-2
v_gene: TRBV29-1
d_gene: -
len: 13
abundance: -
CDR3aa: CSVDGGRSYGYTF
CDR3nt: TGCAGCGTGGATGGGGGCCGGAGCTATGGCTACACCTTC

j_gene: TRBJ1-1
v_gene: TRBV10-3
d_gene: -
len: 13
abundance: -
CDR3aa: CAIAAGQNTEAFF
CDR3nt: TGTGCCATCGCCGCTGGTCAGAACACTGAAGCTTTCTTT

j_gene: TRBJ1-2
v_gene: TRBV15
d_gene: TRBD1
len: 17
abundance: -
CDR3aa: CATSRGDSNNEGNGYTF
CDR3nt: TGTGCCACCAGCAGAGGGGACAGCAACAATGAGGGAAACGGCTACACCTTC

j_gene: TRBJ2-7
v_gene: TRBV15
d_gene: TRBD1
len: 15
abundance: -
CDR3aa: CATSRDRNRGHEQYF
CDR3nt: TGTGCCACCAGCAGAGATCGGAACAGGGGGCACGAGCAGTACTTC

j_gene: TRBJ2-7
v_gene: TRBV11-2
d_gene: -
len: 14
abundance: -
CDR3aa: CASSSLGGSYEQYF
CDR3nt: TGTGCCAGCAGCTCTCTAGGGGGCTCCTACGAGCAGTACTTC

j_gene: TRBJ1-5
v_gene: TRBV19
d_gene: TRBD1
len: 17
abundance: -
CDR3aa: CASSIRQGAGSNQPQHF
CDR3nt: TGTGCCAGTAGTATCAGACAGGGGGCTGGGAGCAATCAGCCCCAGCATTTT

j_gene: TRBJ2-3
v_gene: TRBV2
d_gene: TRBD2
len: 16
abundance: -
CDR3aa: CASRRLSGGPTDTQYF
CDR3nt: TGTGCCAGCAGGCGACTAAGCGGGGGGCCCACAGATACGCAGTATTTT

j_gene: TRBJ1-1
v_gene: TRBV30
d_gene: TRBD1
len: 13
abundance: -
CDR3aa: CAFRQGRNTEAFF
CDR3nt: TGTGCCTTTCGACAGGGAAGGAACACTGAAGCTTTCTTT

j_gene: TRBJ2-2
v_gene: TRBV30
d_gene: -
len: 14
abundance: once
CDR3aa: CAWSGHRRTGELFF
CDR3nt: TGTGCCTGGAGTGGCCACAGAAGGACCGGGGAGCTGTTTTTT

j_gene: TRBJ1-2
v_gene: TRBV10-3
d_gene: TRBD1
len: 13
abundance: -
CDR3aa: CATRQGANYGYTF
CDR3nt: TGTGCCACCAGACAGGGGGCTAACTATGGCTACACCTTC